This TCR beta chain was captured by sequencing in a study of T cell repertoires in cytomegalovirus infection. Study in general: Researchers turned to recently identified HLA-C-restricted CMV epitopes as well as well-studied HLA-B-restricted ones.

Worth noting for this clonotype: Its target is not known.

The junction had 13 bases not matched to a gene; V was cut back by 6 bases and J by 2 bases. The CDR3 runs 15 residues. Looked up from germline, CDR1 is DFQATT and CDR2 is SNEGSKA (reference sequence). TCRdb reanalysed the reads using MiXCR and keeps one entry per CDR3 protein. This sample has 680,000 or so distinct CDR3 sequences, with around 35% found just once. The study, taken as a whole, reports: Within the response measured ex vivo, HLA-C-restricted CMV-specific TCR beta clonotypes were dominant.

This specimen was cultured PBMCs, taken from culture after CMV antigen stimulation. This clonotype was sampled from a human donor in good health (CMV status not recorded). Some clones in this sample may be carry-over from other donors' samples. This sequence joins TRBV20-1 and TRBJ2-7, with 7 bases aligning to TRBD2. This CDR3 reads CSAQLPGGTTYEQYF. CDR3 DNA sequence: TGCAGTGCGCAACTCCCCGGGGGGACCACCTACGAGCAGTACTTC.